This TCR beta chain originates from a study of T cells after yellow fever vaccination. Study findings and constraints: Booster sampling recovered most clones from primary vaccination (96% CD4, approximately 90% CD8). Some clonotypes, a small share, were shared between CD4 and CD8 compartments. Although the secondary response was weaker, it peaked faster, at day 5 versus 15.

One entry per CDR3 protein results from TCRdb running MiXCR on the 5' RACE reads. The sample includes hundreds of thousands of distinct CDR3 sequences, roughly 17% seen only once; the top ten take around 15%. Trimming removed 5 bases from V and 2 bases from J; junction bases left unmatched: 10. Germline V lookup: CDR1 DFQATT, CDR2 SNEGSKA (reference sequence). This CDR3 comprises 15 residues. Only a few counts were recorded for this clonotype. Its antigen is unknown. The rearrangement links TRBV20-1 to TRBJ2-3, with TRBD2 matching over 7 bases. The TCR was taken from a man aged 18 to 30 who received the YFV17D yellow fever vaccine. The material was PBMCs, obtained roughly 5 days after the first yellow fever vaccination. The CDR3 is CSAPTRGGFTDTQYF. Written as DNA, the CDR3 is TGCAGTGCTCCTACTCGCGGGGGATTCACAGATACGCAGTATTTT.